This TCR beta chain derives from a study of CD8+ T cells in alopecia areata. Study observations and caveats: Tofacitinib yielded significantly lower scalp clonality and fewer expanded CD8+ clones among the top 100. In scalp samples, resident alphabeta T cells of normal skin are also sequenced.

RNA extraction and reverse transcription yielded cDNA as sequencing template. The assay was immunoSEQ multiplex PCR, and TCRdb's table has in-frame clones only and misses some. This table has roughly 180,000 clones, 53% appearing once. With respect to this clone: Its antigen is not identified.

Treatment specified: oral pan-JAK inhibitor, 5-10 mg twice daily. CDR1 and CDR2 from the germline V gene are MNHEY and SMNVEV (reference sequence). V lost 0 bases and J lost 4, with 6 bases in between. This CDR3 comprises 13 residues. The genes are TRBV27 and TRBJ1-1; D ambiguous. The sequence was obtained from a human donor with alopecia areata. Sequencing used CD8+ T cells sorted from blood, obtained at week 24, from a patient treated with tofacitinib. The CDR3 region has the DNA TGTGCCAGCAGTTTATCGCTCAGCACTGAAGCTTTCTTT. As protein: CASSLSLSTEAFF.